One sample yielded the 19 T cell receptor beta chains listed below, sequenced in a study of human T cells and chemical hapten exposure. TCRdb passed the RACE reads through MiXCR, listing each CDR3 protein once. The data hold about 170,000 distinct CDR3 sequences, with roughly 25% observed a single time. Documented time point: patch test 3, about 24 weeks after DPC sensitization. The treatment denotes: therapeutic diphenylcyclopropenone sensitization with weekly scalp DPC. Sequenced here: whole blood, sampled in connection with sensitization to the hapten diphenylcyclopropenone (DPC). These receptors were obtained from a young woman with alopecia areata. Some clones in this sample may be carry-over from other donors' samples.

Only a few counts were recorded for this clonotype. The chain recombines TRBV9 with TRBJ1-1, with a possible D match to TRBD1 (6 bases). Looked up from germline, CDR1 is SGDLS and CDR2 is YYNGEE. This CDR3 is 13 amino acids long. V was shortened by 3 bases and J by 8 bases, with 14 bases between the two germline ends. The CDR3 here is CASSARLGGEAFF. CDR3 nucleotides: TGTGCCAGCAGCGCACGCTTGGGGGGCGAAGCTTTCTTT.

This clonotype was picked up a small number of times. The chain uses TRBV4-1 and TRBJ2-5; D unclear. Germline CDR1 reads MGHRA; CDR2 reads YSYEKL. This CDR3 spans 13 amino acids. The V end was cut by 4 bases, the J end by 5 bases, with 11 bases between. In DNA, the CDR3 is TGCGCCAGCAGCCGGGCTTTAGAGGAGACCCAGTACTTC. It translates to CASSRALEETQYF.

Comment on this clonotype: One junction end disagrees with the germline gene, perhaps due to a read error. This chain's CDR3 is CACSSTHGNEQYF. For the CDR3, the DNA is TGTGCCTGCAGCTCCACCCATGGGAACGAGCAGTACTTC. The chain carries TRBV7-7 and TRBJ2-7; D ambiguous. This CDR3 contains 13 residues. Germline V gene sequence: CDR1 SSHAT, CDR2 FNYEAQ (reference sequence).

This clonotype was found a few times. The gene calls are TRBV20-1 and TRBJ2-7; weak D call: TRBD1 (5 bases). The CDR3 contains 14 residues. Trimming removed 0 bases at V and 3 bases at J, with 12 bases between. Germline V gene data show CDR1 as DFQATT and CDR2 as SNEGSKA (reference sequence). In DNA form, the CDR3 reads TGCAGTGCTAGAGATCAGGGAAGGGTCTACGAGCAGTACTTC. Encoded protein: CSARDQGRVYEQYF.

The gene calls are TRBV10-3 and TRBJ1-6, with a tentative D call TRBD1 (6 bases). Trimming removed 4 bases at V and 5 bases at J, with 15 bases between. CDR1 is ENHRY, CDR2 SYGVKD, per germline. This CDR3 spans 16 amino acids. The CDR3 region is CAISGQATGHNSPLHF. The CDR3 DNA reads TGTGCCATCAGTGGACAGGCCACGGGGCATAATTCACCCCTCCACTTT.

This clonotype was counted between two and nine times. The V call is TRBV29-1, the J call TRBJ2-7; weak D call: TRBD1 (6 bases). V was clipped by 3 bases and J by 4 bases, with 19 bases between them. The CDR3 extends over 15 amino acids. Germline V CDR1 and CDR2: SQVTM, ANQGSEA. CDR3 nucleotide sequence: TGCAGCGTTGATATCCGACAGGAGCTCTCGTACGAGCAGTACTTC. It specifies CSVDIRQELSYEQYF.

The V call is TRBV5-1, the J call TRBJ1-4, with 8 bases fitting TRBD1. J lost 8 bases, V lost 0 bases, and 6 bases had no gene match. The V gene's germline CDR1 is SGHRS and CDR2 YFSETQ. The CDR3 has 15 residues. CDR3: CASSLDGQGREKLFF. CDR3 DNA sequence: TGCGCCAGCAGCTTGGACGGACAGGGACGCGAAAAACTGTTTTTT.

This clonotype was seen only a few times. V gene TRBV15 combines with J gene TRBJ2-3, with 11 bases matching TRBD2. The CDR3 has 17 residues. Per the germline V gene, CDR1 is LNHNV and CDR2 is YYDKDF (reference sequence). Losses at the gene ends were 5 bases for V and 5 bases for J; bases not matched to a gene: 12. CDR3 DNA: TGTGCCACCAGCGGTGGGGGGCCACTAGCGGGAGAAGATACGCAGTATTTT. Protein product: CATSGGGPLAGEDTQYF.

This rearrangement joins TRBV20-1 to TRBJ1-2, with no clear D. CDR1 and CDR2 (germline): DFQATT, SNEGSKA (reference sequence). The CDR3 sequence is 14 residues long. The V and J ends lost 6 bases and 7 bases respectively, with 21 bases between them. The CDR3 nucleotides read TGCAGTGCACACTTCCCGGGTCTCGGGAGTGGCTACACCTTC. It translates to CSAHFPGLGSGYTF.

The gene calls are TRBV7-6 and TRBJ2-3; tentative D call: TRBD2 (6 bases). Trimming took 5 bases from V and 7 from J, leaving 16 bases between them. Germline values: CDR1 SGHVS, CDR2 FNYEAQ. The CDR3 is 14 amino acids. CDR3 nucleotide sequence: TGTGCCAGCAGCCCCGGGGGAAAGTTAAATACGCAGTATTTT. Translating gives CASSPGGKLNTQYF.

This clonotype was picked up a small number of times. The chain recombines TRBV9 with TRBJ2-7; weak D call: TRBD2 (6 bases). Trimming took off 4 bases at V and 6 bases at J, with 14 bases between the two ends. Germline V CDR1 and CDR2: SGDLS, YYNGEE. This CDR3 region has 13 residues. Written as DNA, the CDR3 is TGTGCCAGCAGCTCTGTCCAGGGAGGCGAGCAGTACTTC. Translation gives CASSSVQGGEQYF.

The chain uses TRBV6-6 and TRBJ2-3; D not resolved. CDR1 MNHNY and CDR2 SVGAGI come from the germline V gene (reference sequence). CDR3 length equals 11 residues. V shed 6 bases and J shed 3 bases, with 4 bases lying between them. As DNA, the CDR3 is TGTGCCAGCAGAGCGACAGATACGCAGTATTTT. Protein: CASRATDTQYF.

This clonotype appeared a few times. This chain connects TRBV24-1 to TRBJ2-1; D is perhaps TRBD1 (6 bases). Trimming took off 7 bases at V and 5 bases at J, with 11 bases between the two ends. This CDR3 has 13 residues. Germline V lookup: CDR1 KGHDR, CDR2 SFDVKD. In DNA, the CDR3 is TGTGCCACCAGGGACAGATTAAACAATGAGCAGTTCTTC. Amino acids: CATRDRLNNEQFF.

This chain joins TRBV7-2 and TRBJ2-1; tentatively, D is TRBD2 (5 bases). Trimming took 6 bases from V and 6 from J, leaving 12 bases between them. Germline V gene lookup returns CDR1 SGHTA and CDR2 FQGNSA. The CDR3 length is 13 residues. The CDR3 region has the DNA TGTGCCAGCAGTGAGGGCCCGGGCAATGAGCAGTTCTTC. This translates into CASSEGPGNEQFF.

For the CDR3, the DNA is TGCGCCAGCAGTGAAACCCCTGGGGTGTGGACTGAAGCTTTCTTT. Its protein is CASSETPGVWTEAFF. The J gene is TRBJ1-1, the V gene TRBV10-2; D is uncertain. Germline CDR1 and CDR2: WSHSY and SAAADI. There are 15 residues in the CDR3. Trimming took 3 bases from V and 5 from J, leaving 16 bases between them.

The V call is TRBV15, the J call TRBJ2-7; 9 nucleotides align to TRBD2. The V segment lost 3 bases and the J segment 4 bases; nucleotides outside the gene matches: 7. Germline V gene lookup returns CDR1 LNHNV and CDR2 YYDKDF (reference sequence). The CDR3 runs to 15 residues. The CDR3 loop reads CATSRDLLAGYEQYF. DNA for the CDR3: TGTGCCACCAGCAGGGACCTTCTAGCGGGGTACGAGCAGTACTTC.

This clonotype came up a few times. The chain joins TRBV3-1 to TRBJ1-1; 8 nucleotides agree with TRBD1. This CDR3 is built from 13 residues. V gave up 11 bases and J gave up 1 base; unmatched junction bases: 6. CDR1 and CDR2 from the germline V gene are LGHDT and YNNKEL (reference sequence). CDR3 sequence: CAAGGNGNTEAFF. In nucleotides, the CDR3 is TGTGCCGCAGGGGGCAACGGGAACACTGAAGCTTTCTTT.

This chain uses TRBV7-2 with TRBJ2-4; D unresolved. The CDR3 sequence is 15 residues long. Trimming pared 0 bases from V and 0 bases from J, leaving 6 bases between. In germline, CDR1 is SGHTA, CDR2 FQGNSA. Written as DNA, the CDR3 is TGTGCCAGCAGCTTAGCTCCTCTAGCCAAAAACATTCAGTACTTC. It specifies CASSLAPLAKNIQYF.

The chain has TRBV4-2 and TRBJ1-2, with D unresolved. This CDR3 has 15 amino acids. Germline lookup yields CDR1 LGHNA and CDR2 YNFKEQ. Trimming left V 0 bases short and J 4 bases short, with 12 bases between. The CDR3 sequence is CASSQDEVSTYGYTF. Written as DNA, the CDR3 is TGTGCCAGCAGCCAAGATGAGGTTTCGACCTATGGCTACACCTTC.